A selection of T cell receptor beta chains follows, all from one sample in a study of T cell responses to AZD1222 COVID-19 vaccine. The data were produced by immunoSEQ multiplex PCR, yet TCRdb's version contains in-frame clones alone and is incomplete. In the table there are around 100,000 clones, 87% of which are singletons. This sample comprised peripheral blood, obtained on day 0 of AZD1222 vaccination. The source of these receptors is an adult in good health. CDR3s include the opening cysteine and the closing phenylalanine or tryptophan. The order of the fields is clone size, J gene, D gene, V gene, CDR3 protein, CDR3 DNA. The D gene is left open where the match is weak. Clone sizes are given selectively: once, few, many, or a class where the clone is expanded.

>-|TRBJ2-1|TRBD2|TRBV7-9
CASSSPLGLAGVRQFF
TGTGCCAGCAGCTCCCCTCTGGGACTAGCGGGAGTGAGGCAGTTCTTC
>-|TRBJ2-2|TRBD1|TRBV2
CASTFRGQVGELFF
TGTGCCAGCACCTTCAGGGGGCAAGTCGGGGAGCTGTTTTTT
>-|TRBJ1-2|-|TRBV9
CASSVSTPGGYTF
TGTGCCAGCAGCGTCAGTACCCCAGGTGGCTACACCTTC
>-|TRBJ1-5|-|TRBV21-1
CASSRGTVYSNQPQHF
TGTGCCAGCAGCAGGGGGACAGTGTATAGCAATCAGCCCCAGCATTTT
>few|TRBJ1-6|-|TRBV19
CASSSPLTGKRSPLHF
TGTGCCAGTAGCAGCCCTCTAACTGGGAAAAGGTCACCCCTCCACTTT
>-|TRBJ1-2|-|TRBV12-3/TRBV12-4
CASRYRGYTF
TGTGCCAGCAGGTATAGGGGCTACACCTTC
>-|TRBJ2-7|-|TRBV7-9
CASSAGTYYEQYF
TGTGCCAGCAGCGCCGGGACGTATTACGAGCAGTACTTC
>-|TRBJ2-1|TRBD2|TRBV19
CASSKLAGASNEQFF
TGTGCCAGTAGTAAACTAGCGGGGGCTAGCAATGAGCAGTTCTTC
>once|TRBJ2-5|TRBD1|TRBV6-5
CASSSRRDRGGETQYF
TGTGCCAGCAGTTCCCGACGGGACAGGGGAGGAGAGACCCAGTACTTC
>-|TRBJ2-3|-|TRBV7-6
CASSLAGTTDTQYF
TGTGCCAGCAGCTTAGCGGGGACCACAGATACGCAGTATTTT
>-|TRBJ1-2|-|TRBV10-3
CAISPLIDYGYTF
TGTGCCATCAGCCCCTTAATCGACTATGGCTACACCTTC
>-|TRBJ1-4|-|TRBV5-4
CASSLNPGRGGEKLFF
TGTGCCAGCAGCTTAAACCCAGGGAGGGGGGGTGAAAAACTGTTTTTT
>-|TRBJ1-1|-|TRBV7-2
CASSLQMRREAFF
TGTGCCAGCAGCTTACAGATGAGGCGTGAAGCTTTCTTT
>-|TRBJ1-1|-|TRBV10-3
CAISQDRGYTEAFF
TGTGCCATCAGCCAAGACAGAGGCTACACTGAAGCTTTCTTT
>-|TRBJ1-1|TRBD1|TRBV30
CAWSPGQGEAFF
TGTGCCTGGAGCCCGGGACAGGGAGAAGCTTTCTTT
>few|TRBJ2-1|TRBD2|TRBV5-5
CASSFGSSGRVSEQFF
TGTGCCAGCAGCTTTGGGTCTAGCGGGAGAGTAAGTGAGCAGTTCTTC
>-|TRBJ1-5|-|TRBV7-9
CASSLDHSNQPQHF
TGTGCCAGCAGCCTAGATCATAGCAATCAGCCCCAGCATTTT
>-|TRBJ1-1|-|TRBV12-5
CASGLEGGTEAFF
TGTGCTAGTGGTTTGGAGGGGGGCACTGAAGCTTTCTTT
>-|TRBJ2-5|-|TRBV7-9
CASSLAGGVETQYF
TGTGCCAGCAGCTTAGCGGGGGGCGTAGAGACCCAGTACTTC
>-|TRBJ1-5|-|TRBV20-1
CSAGRQPQHF
TGCAGTGCTGGGCGTCAGCCCCAGCATTTT